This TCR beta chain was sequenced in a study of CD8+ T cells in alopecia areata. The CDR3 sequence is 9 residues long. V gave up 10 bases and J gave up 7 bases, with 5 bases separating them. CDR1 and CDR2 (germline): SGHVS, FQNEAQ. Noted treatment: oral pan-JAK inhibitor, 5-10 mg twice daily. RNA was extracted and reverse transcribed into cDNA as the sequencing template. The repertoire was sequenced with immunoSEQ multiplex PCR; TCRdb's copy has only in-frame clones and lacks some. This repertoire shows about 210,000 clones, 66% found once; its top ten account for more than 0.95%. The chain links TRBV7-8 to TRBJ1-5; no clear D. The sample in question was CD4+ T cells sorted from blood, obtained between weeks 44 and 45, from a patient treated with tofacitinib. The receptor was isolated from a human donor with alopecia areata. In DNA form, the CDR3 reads TGTGCCATCCAACAGCCCCAGCATTTT. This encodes CAIQQPQHF.